Listed below are T cell receptor beta chains from one sample, sequenced in a study of tumor-infiltrating lymphocytes in primary liver carcinoma. TCRdb called the multiplex PCR reads again in MiXCR, with one record for every CDR3 protein. The table lists approximately 300,000 distinct CDR3 sequences, more than 55% of them singletons. Material for sequencing was peripheral blood. These receptors all stem from a man aged 40-55 years with primary liver carcinoma and hepatitis B virus infection. Each CDR3 is given with its conserved first and last residue.

V	J	CDR3
TRBV5-5	TRBJ2-7	CASSLGPQTGIYEQYF
TRBV11-3	TRBJ1-1	CTSSPGHGRVGTTEAFF
TRBV6-6	TRBJ1-1	CASSVTGGTEAFF
TRBV12-5	TRBJ1-1	CASTHELNTEAFF
TRBV29-1	TRBJ2-4	CSVVVGGRGKNIQYF
TRBV29-1	TRBJ2-6	CSVRSTSGANVLTF
TRBV24-1	TRBJ1-2	CATSDHQGSADVYTF
TRBV5-1	TRBJ2-1	CASSLARPSSYNEQFF
TRBV28	TRBJ2-7	CASRAGQNLYEQYF
TRBV11-3	TRBJ2-5	CASSLVSPVDGETQYF
TRBV7-9	TRBJ1-1	CASSLMGLGSEAFF
TRBV6-2/TRBV6-3	TRBJ2-2	CANTTKLAGANTGELFF
TRBV30	TRBJ2-2	CAWGSGRLNTGELFF
TRBV10-3	TRBJ2-5	CAISGYGKETQYF
TRBV6-1	TRBJ1-5	CASTPGWGPARTQHF
TRBV5-1	TRBJ2-1	CASSVVAGRNEQFF
TRBV12-3/TRBV12-4	TRBJ2-3	CASRPGTSGRTDTQYF
TRBV10-2	TRBJ1-5	CASMDRGSGNQPQHF
TRBV7-8	TRBJ2-1	CASSHKRSGYNEQFF
TRBV30	TRBJ1-3	CAWSYRAIDGNTIYF
TRBV5-1	TRBJ2-1	CASSFDGANEQFF
TRBV6-2/TRBV6-3	TRBJ1-2	CASSHTRDYGCTF
TRBV11-1	TRBJ2-7	CASSYLNAGYERYF
TRBV11-3	TRBJ2-1	CASNFGVHNEQFF
TRBV29-1	TRBJ2-1	CSVLAGETYNEQFF
TRBV11-2	TRBJ2-3	CASSLELGSTDTQYF
TRBV4-1	TRBJ2-5	CVSIQDTGGGGETQYF
TRBV11-1	TRBJ1-1	CASSSGLGQNTEAFF
TRBV5-5	TRBJ2-7	CASSPRDRSHYEQHF
TRBV30	TRBJ2-1	CAWSALAGPGEQSF
TRBV6-2/TRBV6-3	TRBJ1-1	CTNSYGQGMNTEAFF
TRBV11-3	TRBJ2-3	CASSLGVVRTDTQYF
TRBV30	TRBJ2-5	CAWSALRSETQYF
TRBV11-1	TRBJ1-5	CASNTTSNQPQHF
TRBV11-2	TRBJ2-4	CASSSPGQGDYIQNF
TRBV29-1	TRBJ2-2	CSAVGGIGTGELFF
TRBV2	TRBJ1-1	CASRLIRGKNTEAFF
TRBV30	TRBJ2-2	CAWSTAANTGELSF
TRBV6-5	TRBJ2-7	CASSSPRTSGSYGQYF
TRBV29-1	TRBJ1-4	CGERGAGEKLFF
TRBV7-9	TRBJ1-6	CASSVRDGVDSPLHF
TRBV5-4	TRBJ2-7	CASSLGVQTSSYEQYF
TRBV29-1	TRBJ2-7	CSAITFGIDTPYEQYF
TRBV4-2	TRBJ2-5	CVSSRPLLGETQYF
TRBV11-2	TRBJ1-3	CASNAGGQLSGNTIYF
TRBV6-6	TRBJ2-1	CASSPPSPTSNEQFF
TRBV19	TRBJ1-4	CASGHTGKLFF
TRBV20-1	TRBJ2-1	CSARDRLGLAVYNEQFF
TRBV28	TRBJ1-1	CASSLEFGEVFF
TRBV6-1	TRBJ2-2	CASSDEGQTIGELFF
TRBV11-2	TRBJ2-5	CAGSLDSGVGGTQYF